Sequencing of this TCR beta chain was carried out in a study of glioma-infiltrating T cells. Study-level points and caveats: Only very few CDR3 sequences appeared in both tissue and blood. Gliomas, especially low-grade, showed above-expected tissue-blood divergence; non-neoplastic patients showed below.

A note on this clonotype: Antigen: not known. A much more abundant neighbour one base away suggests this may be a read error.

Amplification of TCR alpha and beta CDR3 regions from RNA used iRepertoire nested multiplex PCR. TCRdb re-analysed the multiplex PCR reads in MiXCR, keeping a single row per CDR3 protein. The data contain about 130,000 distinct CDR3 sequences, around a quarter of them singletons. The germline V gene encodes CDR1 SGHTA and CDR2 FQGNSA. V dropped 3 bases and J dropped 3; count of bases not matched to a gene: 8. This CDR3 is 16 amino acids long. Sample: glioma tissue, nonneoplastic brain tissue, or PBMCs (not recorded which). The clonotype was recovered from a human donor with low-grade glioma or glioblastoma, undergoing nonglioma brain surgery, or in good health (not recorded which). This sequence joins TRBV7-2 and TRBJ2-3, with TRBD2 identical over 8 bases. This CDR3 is CASSLGAAGVTDTQYF. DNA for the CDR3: TGTGCCAGCAGCTTGGGCGCAGCGGGGGTTACAGATACGCAGTATTTT. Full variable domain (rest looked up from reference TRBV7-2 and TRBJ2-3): GAGVSQSPSNKVTEKGKDVELRCDPISGHTALYWYRQSLGQGLEFLIYFQGNSAPDKSGLPSDRFSAERTGGSVSTLTIQRTQQEDSAVYLCASSLGAAGVTDTQYFGPGTRLTVL.